Each of the 9 T cell receptor beta chains below was sequenced from the same sample in a study of blood T cell repertoires in COVID-19. Only in-frame clones appear in the TCRdb table, and some are missing; sequencing was by immunoSEQ multiplex PCR. The table has 200,000 to 300,000 clones, 83% seen once; the top ten hold 3% to 4.5%. The sample consisted of PBMCs or T cells enriched from blood (not recorded which). These receptor sequences come from a woman between 40 and 55 years old who had been exposed to COVID-19.

This clone was seen a few times. This chain links TRBV24-1 with TRBJ1-5; weak D call: TRBD1 (6 bases). CDR3 size: 16 residues. Germline loops: CDR1 KGHDR, CDR2 SFDVKD. V was pared by 6 bases and J by 2 bases, with 16 bases between. DNA of the CDR3: TGTGCCACCAGTAAAGGGAGCGCAGGGGGCAATCAGCCCCAGCATTTT. Translation gives CATSKGSAGGNQPQHF.

This chain uses TRBV28 with TRBJ2-2, with D tentatively TRBD2 (6 bases). Germline V gene sequence: CDR1 MDHEN, CDR2 SYDVKM. CDR3 length equals 15 residues. Trimming cost V 6 bases and J 4 bases, with 15 bases left between them. CDR3 sequence (DNA): TGTGCCAGCAGATCCGGGACTTACCCCACCGGGGAGCTGTTTTTT. Translating it yields CASRSGTYPTGELFF. Variable domain in full (rest from reference TRBV28 and TRBJ2-2): DVKVTQSSRYLVKRTGEKVFLECVQDMDHENMFWYRQDPGLGLRLIYFSYDVKMKEKGDIPEGYSVSREKKERFSLILESASTNQTSMYLCASRSGTYPTGELFFGEGSRLTVL.

Notes on this clone: One junction end disagrees with the germline gene, perhaps due to a read error. The chain couples TRBV28 to TRBJ2-7; D ambiguous. Germline V CDR1 and CDR2: MDHEN, SYDVKM. This CDR3 spans 14 amino acids. DNA of the CDR3: TGTGCCACCGGTCCCTTAGAGATCTCCCACGAGCAGTACTTC. Translated, it gives CATGPLEISHEQYF.

The chain couples TRBV30 to TRBJ2-1; 9 bases align to TRBD2. This CDR3 is 15 amino acids long. Looked up from germline, CDR1 is GTSNPN and CDR2 is SVGIG (reference sequence). Trimming at V came to 2 bases and at J to 4 bases, leaving 6 bases not matched to a gene. CDR3: CAWSLPAGGYNEQFF. The CDR3, as DNA: TGTGCCTGGAGTCTCCCAGCGGGGGGATACAATGAGCAGTTCTTC.

The table lists this clone with a count of one. This chain joins TRBV7-2 and TRBJ2-5; 7 bases are a match to TRBD2. V dropped 5 bases and J dropped 9; count of bases not matched to a gene: 12. This CDR3 spans 14 amino acids. Germline V gene sequence: CDR1 SGHTA, CDR2 FQGNSA. Here the CDR3 DNA reads TGTGCCAGCAGCGTTGGGACTACCGGGGAGCCCCAGTACTTC. Protein sequence: CASSVGTTGEPQYF.

This clone has just one count. The rearrangement uses TRBV6-1 and TRBJ2-7; D is possibly TRBD1 (5 bases). The CDR3 is made up of 14 amino acids. Looked up from germline, CDR1 is MNHNS and CDR2 is SASEGT. The germline V and J ends were trimmed by 1 base and 0 bases, with 7 bases remaining between them. CDR3 coding DNA: TGTGCCAGCAGTGAAGATGACAGCTCCTACGAGCAGTACTTC. As protein: CASSEDDSSYEQYF.

The rearrangement uses TRBV7-9 and TRBJ1-2; 7 nucleotides agree with TRBD1. V lost 5 bases, J lost 8 bases, and 14 bases stayed unmatched. CDR3 length equals 15 residues. CDR1 is SEHNR and CDR2 is FQNEAQ in the germline V gene (reference sequence). CDR3 DNA: TGTGCCAGCAGCACCAGAGCCACAGGGGCTCAGGGCTACACCTTC. It yields the protein CASSTRATGAQGYTF. Filled out from reference TRBV7-9 and TRBJ1-2, the complete variable domain reads DTGVSQNPRHKITKRGQNVTFRCDPISEHNRLYWYRQTLGQGPEFLTYFQNEAQLEKSRLLSDRFSAERPKGSFSTLEIQRTEQGDSAMYLCASSTRATGAQGYTFGSGTRLTVV.

The chain employs TRBV28 and TRBJ1-1; maybe TRBD1 (5 bases). This CDR3 contains 15 residues. V lost 6 bases to trimming and J lost 1 base, with 15 bases between them. Germline CDR1 is MDHEN and CDR2 is SYDVKM. CDR3 sequence: CASSQVLGGNTEAFF. CDR3 coding DNA: TGTGCCAGCAGCCAAGTTTTGGGGGGGAACACTGAAGCTTTCTTT.

This clone was seen just once. The rearrangement joins TRBV30 to TRBJ1-2, with D maybe TRBD1 (5 bases). The ends were cut back, 1 base at V and 7 bases at J, with 22 bases in the middle. Germline V gives CDR1 GTSNPN, CDR2 SVGIG (reference sequence). The CDR3 extends over 16 amino acids. CDR3 bases: TGTGCCTGGAGTGACGAACCCGGGACTCCGGAGGGTGGCTACACCTTC. Its translation: CAWSDEPGTPEGGYTF.